Presented here are 21 T cell receptor beta chains from one specimen sequenced in a study of T cells after yellow fever vaccination. TCRdb re-called the 5' RACE reads through MiXCR, storing one row per CDR3 protein. The data hold fewer than 450,000 distinct CDR3 sequences, with 7% to 10% observed a single time. This material consisted of PBMCs, taken approximately 40 days after the first yellow fever vaccination. These receptors all stem from a young man who received the YFV17D yellow fever vaccine.

This clonotype was detected only a few times. The V gene is TRBV12-3 or TRBV12-4, the J gene TRBJ2-5; no firm D call. The CDR3 spans 15 residues. V lost 5 bases to trimming and J lost 0 bases, with 13 bases between them. The CDR3 sequence: CASSPRIGYQETQYF. The CDR3, as DNA: TGTGCCAGCAGTCCTCGAATTGGGTACCAAGAGACCCAGTACTTC.

This clonotype was counted at least ten times. This chain joins TRBV7-9 and TRBJ2-3; D gene unclear. Germline values: CDR1 SEHNR, CDR2 FQNEAQ (reference sequence). The V gene lost 1 base and the J gene lost 4 bases, with 3 bases spanning the gap. The CDR3 consists of 12 residues. CDR3 bases: TGTGCCAGCAGCTTAGGAGCAGATACGCAGTATTTT. Translating gives CASSLGADTQYF.

V usage is TRBV3-1 and J usage is TRBJ1-1; 8 nucleotides line up with TRBD1. Germline V gene lookup returns CDR1 LGHDT and CDR2 YNNKEL (reference sequence). The V segment lost 5 bases and the J segment 1 base; nucleotides outside the gene matches: 6. The CDR3 is 15 residues long. The CDR3 DNA follows: TGTGCCAGCAGCTACGGGACAGGTTCGAACACTGAAGCTTTCTTT. It yields the protein CASSYGTGSNTEAFF.

In its sample, this clonotype was seen many times. The V gene is TRBV4-3, the J gene TRBJ2-2; D is possibly TRBD2 (5 bases). The CDR3 loop spans 12 amino acids. Looked up from germline, CDR1 is LGHNA and CDR2 is YSLEER. The V end was cut by 6 bases, the J end by 3 bases, with 5 bases between. The chain's CDR3 is CASRDYTGELFF. The CDR3 nucleotides are TGCGCCAGCAGGGACTACACCGGGGAGCTGTTTTTT.

V gene TRBV5-4 combines with J gene TRBJ2-5, with TRBD1 matching 12 bases. V was pared by 4 bases and J by 1 base, with 8 bases of the junction left unmatched. Germline values: CDR1 SGHNT, CDR2 YYREEE (reference sequence). The CDR3 covers 17 residues. As DNA, the CDR3 is TGTGCCAGCAGCGATCCCGGGACAGGGGGCCTCCAAGAGACCCAGTACTTC. This codes for CASSDPGTGGLQETQYF.

This clonotype has only a few counts. The CDR3, as DNA: TGTGCCAGTGGACAGGTTCGCGCTGAAGCTTTCTTT. This translates into CASGQVRAEAFF. The J gene is TRBJ1-1, the V gene TRBV3-1, with 7 nucleotides matching TRBD1. CDR1 and CDR2 (germline): LGHDT, YNNKEL (reference sequence). The CDR3 sequence is 12 residues long. V gave up 9 bases and J gave up 6 bases; unmatched junction bases: 7.

The rearrangement joins TRBV6-2 or TRBV6-3 to TRBJ2-5; D is uncertain. V was clipped by 6 bases and J by 5 bases, with 7 bases between them. Germline V gives CDR1 MNHEY, CDR2 SVGEGT. This CDR3 has 11 residues. CDR3 protein: CASREYETQYF. The CDR3 bases are TGTGCCAGCAGGGAATACGAGACCCAGTACTTC.

This clonotype was detected ten times or more. The rearrangement links TRBV25-1 to TRBJ2-3, with 8 bases lining up with TRBD2. The CDR3 has 16 residues. The V segment lost 4 bases and the J segment 0 bases; nucleotides outside the gene matches: 6. Germline-derived CDR1 and CDR2 are MGHDK and SYGVNS. CDR3 in DNA: TGTGCCAGCAGTGTGCCGACTAGCGATAGCACAGATACGCAGTATTTT. It translates to CASSVPTSDSTDTQYF.

The chain is built from TRBV20-1 and TRBJ1-4; 7 nucleotides line up with TRBD1. The length of the CDR3 is 15 residues. Germline V gene data show CDR1 as DFQATT and CDR2 as SNEGSKA (reference sequence). J gave up 4 bases and V 5 bases, and 10 bases lay outside the gene matches. The CDR3 is CSAPNTGAFNEKLFF. Here the CDR3 DNA reads TGCAGTGCTCCTAATACAGGGGCATTTAATGAAAAACTGTTTTTT.

This clonotype turned up a few times. J is TRBJ1-1 and V is TRBV18, with D unclear. Per germline, CDR1 KGHSH and CDR2 LQKENI. Trimming removed 0 bases from V and 3 bases from J, with 11 bases in between. There are 15 residues in the CDR3. The CDR3 sequence is CASSPPFGAYTEAFF. The DNA for the CDR3 is TGTGCCAGCTCACCACCTTTCGGAGCCTACACTGAAGCTTTCTTT. The variable domain in full, completed from reference TRBV18 and TRBJ1-1, reads NAGVMQNPRHLVRRRGQEARLRCSPMKGHSHVYWYRQLPEEGLKFMVYLQKENIIDESGMPKERFSAEFPKEGPSILRIQQVVRGDSAAYFCASSPPFGAYTEAFFGQGTRLTVV.

This clonotype was seen a handful of times. The chain carries TRBV29-1 and TRBJ2-5, with D perhaps TRBD2 (6 bases). Trimming left V 7 bases short and J 4 bases short, with 13 bases between. The CDR3 contains 12 residues. Germline CDR1 is SQVTM and CDR2 is ANQGSEA. The CDR3 DNA sequence: TGCAGCGCCGGGGTGGGGGGAGAGACCCAGTACTTC. Amino acid sequence: CSAGVGGETQYF.

This clonotype came up a few times. V and J are TRBV5-1 and TRBJ2-2; possibly TRBD1 for D (5 bases). The germline CDR1 and CDR2 sequences are SGHRS and YFSETQ. Between the trimmed V and J ends, which lost 2 bases and 2 bases, there was a span of 10 bases. The CDR3 length is 15 residues. CDR3 nucleotides: TGCGCCAGCAGCTTCCTGACAGAAAACACCGGGGAGCTGTTTTTT. This translates into CASSFLTENTGELFF.

The chain is built from TRBV20-1 and TRBJ2-5; 7 bases match TRBD1. Germline CDR1 and CDR2: DFQATT and SNEGSKA (reference sequence). Losses at the gene ends were 4 bases for V and 2 bases for J; bases not matched to a gene: 7. The CDR3 length is 14 residues. In nucleotides, the CDR3 is TGCAGTGCTAAACCCGGGACAGCACAAGAGACCCAGTACTTC. This encodes CSAKPGTAQETQYF.

This clonotype occurred a few times. The chain uses TRBV9 and TRBJ2-1; D not certain. Trimming shortened V by 3 bases and J by 0 bases, and 16 bases separated the two germline ends. CDR1 is SGDLS, CDR2 YYNGEE, per germline. The CDR3 has 17 amino acids. As DNA, the CDR3 is TGTGCCAGCAGCGCGAGGATGGGCTCAGGCTCCTACAATGAGCAGTTCTTC. Translated, it gives CASSARMGSGSYNEQFF.

This clonotype was counted many times. This chain joins TRBV12-3 or TRBV12-4 and TRBJ1-2, with a tentative D call TRBD1 (6 bases). V was cut by 2 bases and J by 2 bases, with 18 bases left in between. The CDR3 contains 17 residues. The CDR3, as DNA: TGTGCCAGCAGTTTATTTCGTTTTAGAGGGGGGAACTATGGCTACACCTTC. It is translated as CASSLFRFRGGNYGYTF.

This chain connects TRBV4-3 to TRBJ2-3; D call uncertain. Germline assignment: CDR1 LGHNA and CDR2 YSLEER. The CDR3 extends over 17 amino acids. V lost 4 bases to trimming and J lost 0 bases, with 17 bases between them. The CDR3 is CASSLEPLLQSTDTQYF. CDR3 nucleotides: TGCGCCAGCAGCCTAGAGCCACTCCTACAAAGCACAGATACGCAGTATTTT.

The rearrangement links TRBV7-9 to TRBJ1-5; D gene uncertain. The germline CDR1 and CDR2 sequences are SEHNR and FQNEAQ (reference sequence). V lost 5 bases and J lost 5, with 7 bases in between. The CDR3 contains 12 residues. CDR3 nucleotides: TGTGCCAGCAGCGGAGCGGATCAGCCCCAGCATTTT. This codes for CASSGADQPQHF.

The chain has TRBV6-1 and TRBJ2-3, with 11 bases aligning to TRBD1. J lost 4 bases, V lost 7 bases, and 4 bases had no gene match. Per the germline V gene, CDR1 is MNHNS and CDR2 is SASEGT. The CDR3 runs to 14 residues. CDR3 residues: CASTRTGGADTQYF. CDR3 sequence (DNA): TGTGCCAGCACCAGGACAGGGGGCGCAGATACGCAGTATTTT.

The CDR3 loop is CASSLALGRQGNYGYTF. The CDR3 bases are TGCGCCAGCAGCTTGGCCTTGGGGAGACAGGGTAACTATGGCTACACCTTC. The gene calls are TRBV5-1 and TRBJ1-2; 7 bases agree with TRBD1. V trimming: 0 bases; J trimming: 1 base; junction bases outside the gene matches: 9. Germline assignment: CDR1 SGHRS and CDR2 YFSETQ. CDR3 size: 17 residues.

For the CDR3, the DNA is TGTGCCAGCAGCTCCCCCCGGGGAGGAGATACGCAGTATTTT. This encodes CASSSPRGGDTQYF. V usage is TRBV11-2 and J usage is TRBJ2-3; possibly TRBD2 for D (6 bases). Germline CDR1 SGHAT, CDR2 FQNNGV. V lost 4 bases to trimming and J lost 5 bases, with 13 bases between them. The CDR3 is 14 residues long.

The DNA for the CDR3 is TGTGCCAGCAGCCCCAGGGTTGGGCAAAACGTCCTGACTTTC. Amino acids: CASSPRVGQNVLTF. V gene TRBV6-1 combines with J gene TRBJ2-6, with a possible D match to TRBD1 (5 bases). From germline, CDR1 is MNHNS and CDR2 SASEGT. V was shortened by 6 bases and J by 10 bases, with 16 bases between the two germline ends. The CDR3 has 14 residues.